Listed below are T cell receptor beta chains from one sample, sequenced in a study of T cells in Graves' hyperthyroidism and ophthalmopathy. MiXCR, applied by TCRdb to the multiplex PCR reads, yields one record per CDR3 protein. The table shows 450,000 to 550,000 distinct CDR3 sequences, with approximately 25% occurring only once. The sequencing input was blood. The receptor source for this set is a young woman with Graves' ophthalmopathy. The CDR3 runs from the conserved cysteine through the conserved F or W. Fields, in order: J gene, CDR3 length, D gene, clone size, V gene, CDR3 protein, CDR3 DNA. The D gene is left open where the match is weak. Clone sizes are given selectively: once, few, many, or a class where the clone is expanded.

J gene: TRBJ1-2; CDR3 length: 14; D gene: TRBD1; clone size: -; V gene: TRBV5-1; CDR3 protein: CASSTTGATYGYTF; CDR3 DNA: TGCGCCAGCAGCACCACAGGGGCCACCTATGGCTACACCTTC
J gene: TRBJ2-5; CDR3 length: 13; D gene: -; clone size: -; V gene: TRBV2; CDR3 protein: CASSQGFIETQYF; CDR3 DNA: TGTGCCAGCAGTCAGGGGTTCATAGAGACCCAGTACTTC
J gene: TRBJ2-6; CDR3 length: 15; D gene: -; clone size: few; V gene: TRBV20-1; CDR3 protein: CSASGRTSGANVLTF; CDR3 DNA: TGCAGTGCGTCGGGACGCACCTCTGGGGCCAACGTCCTGACTTTC
J gene: TRBJ2-7; CDR3 length: 14; D gene: -; clone size: many; V gene: TRBV4-3; CDR3 protein: CASSQAGPPYEQYF; CDR3 DNA: TGCGCCAGCAGCCAAGCCGGACCCCCCTACGAGCAGTACTTC
J gene: TRBJ1-1; CDR3 length: 13; D gene: -; clone size: many; V gene: TRBV18; CDR3 protein: CASSPIKDTEAFF; CDR3 DNA: TGTGCCAGCTCACCAATCAAGGACACTGAAGCTTTCTTT
J gene: TRBJ2-7; CDR3 length: 14; D gene: -; clone size: many; V gene: TRBV12-3/TRBV12-4; CDR3 protein: CASSSKEKLYEQYF; CDR3 DNA: TGTGCCAGCAGTTCGAAGGAGAAACTTTACGAGCAGTACTTC
J gene: TRBJ2-7; CDR3 length: 14; D gene: -; clone size: many; V gene: TRBV10-3; CDR3 protein: CAISSASATYEQYF; CDR3 DNA: TGTGCCATCAGTTCGGCTAGCGCGACCTACGAGCAGTACTTC
J gene: TRBJ2-5; CDR3 length: 11; D gene: -; clone size: many; V gene: TRBV5-1; CDR3 protein: CASMYQETQYF; CDR3 DNA: TGCGCCAGCATGTACCAAGAGACCCAGTACTTC
J gene: TRBJ1-2; CDR3 length: 13; D gene: TRBD1; clone size: many; V gene: TRBV30; CDR3 protein: CAWSSSQGVGYTF; CDR3 DNA: TGTGCCTGGAGTTCTTCACAGGGGGTTGGCTACACCTTC
J gene: TRBJ1-1; CDR3 length: 13; D gene: -; clone size: many; V gene: TRBV20-1; CDR3 protein: CSAPQGMNTEAFF; CDR3 DNA: TGCAGTGCTCCGCAGGGCATGAACACTGAAGCTTTCTTT
J gene: TRBJ1-2; CDR3 length: 14; D gene: TRBD1; clone size: many; V gene: TRBV12-3/TRBV12-4; CDR3 protein: CASSLNRGLYGYTF; CDR3 DNA: TGTGCCAGCAGTCTCAACAGGGGGCTCTATGGCTACACCTTC
J gene: TRBJ2-7; CDR3 length: 13; D gene: TRBD2; clone size: many; V gene: TRBV7-9; CDR3 protein: CASSHRTSDEQYF; CDR3 DNA: TGTGCCAGCAGCCACCGGACTAGCGACGAGCAGTACTTC
J gene: TRBJ2-2; CDR3 length: 16; D gene: -; clone size: -; V gene: TRBV9; CDR3 protein: CASSVEVGQGPGELFF; CDR3 DNA: TGTGCCAGCAGCGTAGAGGTGGGGCAGGGACCCGGGGAGCTGTTTTTT
J gene: TRBJ1-5; CDR3 length: 13; D gene: -; clone size: many; V gene: TRBV6-2/TRBV6-3; CDR3 protein: CASSYIEDQPQHF; CDR3 DNA: TGTGCCAGCAGTTACATCGAGGACCAGCCCCAGCATTTT
J gene: TRBJ2-2; CDR3 length: 16; D gene: TRBD1; clone size: many; V gene: TRBV6-2/TRBV6-3; CDR3 protein: CASSYSGTENTGELFF; CDR3 DNA: TGTGCCAGCAGTTACTCCGGGACAGAGAACACCGGGGAGCTGTTTTTT
J gene: TRBJ1-3; CDR3 length: 12; D gene: -; clone size: many; V gene: TRBV12-3/TRBV12-4; CDR3 protein: CASSLGGNTMYF; CDR3 DNA: TGTGCCAGCAGTTTGGGGGGAAACACCATGTATTTT
J gene: TRBJ1-1; CDR3 length: 20; D gene: -; clone size: few; V gene: TRBV3-1; CDR3 protein: CASSQEATRGPARQNTEAFF; CDR3 DNA: TGTGCCAGCAGCCAAGAGGCCACGAGAGGGCCAGCCCGGCAGAACACTGAAGCTTTCTTT
J gene: TRBJ1-1; CDR3 length: 14; D gene: -; clone size: many; V gene: TRBV5-1; CDR3 protein: CASSSGVKNTEAFF; CDR3 DNA: TGCGCCAGCAGCTCGGGGGTTAAAAACACTGAAGCTTTCTTT
J gene: TRBJ1-1; CDR3 length: 14; D gene: TRBD1; clone size: many; V gene: TRBV5-1; CDR3 protein: CASSWDRDNTEAFF; CDR3 DNA: TGCGCCAGCAGCTGGGACAGGGATAACACTGAAGCTTTCTTT
J gene: TRBJ2-7; CDR3 length: 14; D gene: -; clone size: many; V gene: TRBV5-1; CDR3 protein: CASSYDPRGDEQYF; CDR3 DNA: TGCGCCAGCAGCTACGACCCGCGAGGGGACGAGCAGTACTTC
J gene: TRBJ2-7; CDR3 length: 12; D gene: -; clone size: many; V gene: TRBV11-2; CDR3 protein: CASSFNGYEQYF; CDR3 DNA: TGTGCCAGCAGCTTCAACGGGTACGAGCAGTACTTC
J gene: TRBJ2-2; CDR3 length: 15; D gene: TRBD1; clone size: -; V gene: TRBV2; CDR3 protein: CASSERQGRTGELFF; CDR3 DNA: TGTGCCAGCAGTGAAAGACAGGGAAGGACCGGGGAGCTGTTTTTT
J gene: TRBJ1-1; CDR3 length: 14; D gene: TRBD1; clone size: many; V gene: TRBV15; CDR3 protein: CATRDRGATPEAFF; CDR3 DNA: TGTGCCACCCGGGACAGGGGGGCTACTCCTGAAGCTTTCTTT
J gene: TRBJ1-2; CDR3 length: 14; D gene: TRBD1; clone size: few; V gene: TRBV24-1; CDR3 protein: CATSDSAGGYGYTF; CDR3 DNA: TGTGCCACCAGTGATTCGGCAGGGGGCTATGGCTACACCTTC
J gene: TRBJ2-5; CDR3 length: 14; D gene: -; clone size: -; V gene: TRBV28; CDR3 protein: CASSEALLRETQYF; CDR3 DNA: TGTGCCAGCAGTGAGGCCCTCCTCCGGGAGACCCAGTACTTC
J gene: TRBJ1-1; CDR3 length: 13; D gene: -; clone size: -; V gene: TRBV4-2; CDR3 protein: CASSQGGPTEAFF; CDR3 DNA: TGTGCCAGCAGCCAAGGAGGACCCACTGAAGCTTTCTTT
J gene: TRBJ1-6; CDR3 length: 15; D gene: TRBD1; clone size: -; V gene: TRBV7-8; CDR3 protein: CASSHDRGRRSPLHF; CDR3 DNA: TGTGCCAGCAGCCACGACAGGGGGCGACGGTCACCCCTCCACTTT
J gene: TRBJ1-2; CDR3 length: 14; D gene: -; clone size: many; V gene: TRBV7-2; CDR3 protein: CASSASTGDNGYTF; CDR3 DNA: TGTGCCAGCAGCGCTTCGACAGGTGACAATGGCTACACCTTC
J gene: TRBJ2-5; CDR3 length: 16; D gene: TRBD1; clone size: many; V gene: TRBV24-1; CDR3 protein: CATSDPGTGGRETQYF; CDR3 DNA: TGTGCCACCAGTGACCCGGGGACAGGGGGGCGAGAGACCCAGTACTTC
J gene: TRBJ1-5; CDR3 length: 16; D gene: TRBD1; clone size: many; V gene: TRBV11-2; CDR3 protein: CASSSPTGGEDQPQHF; CDR3 DNA: TGTGCCAGCAGCTCTCCGACAGGGGGAGAGGATCAGCCCCAGCATTTT
J gene: TRBJ1-1; CDR3 length: 14; D gene: -; clone size: -; V gene: TRBV9; CDR3 protein: CASSPQGIRTEAFF; CDR3 DNA: TGTGCCAGCAGCCCCCAGGGGATACGGACTGAAGCTTTCTTT
J gene: TRBJ2-7; CDR3 length: 15; D gene: -; clone size: many; V gene: TRBV6-1; CDR3 protein: CASSDTPGGSYEQYF; CDR3 DNA: TGTGCCAGCAGTGATACTCCGGGCGGCTCCTACGAGCAGTACTTC
J gene: TRBJ2-7; CDR3 length: 12; D gene: -; clone size: -; V gene: TRBV29-1; CDR3 protein: CSVKKGAQQQYF; CDR3 DNA: TGCAGCGTTAAAAAGGGAGCACAACAGCAGTACTTC
J gene: TRBJ2-7; CDR3 length: 15; D gene: -; clone size: many; V gene: TRBV6-1; CDR3 protein: CASSEAPRIHYEQYF; CDR3 DNA: TGTGCCAGCAGTGAAGCTCCGAGGATTCACTACGAGCAGTACTTC
J gene: TRBJ2-7; CDR3 length: 21; D gene: TRBD1; clone size: few; V gene: TRBV25-1; CDR3 protein: CASSAGQGNVRGPRGPYEQYF; CDR3 DNA: TGTGCCAGCAGTGCGGGACAGGGGAACGTTCGGGGCCCCAGGGGACCCTACGAGCAGTACTTC
J gene: TRBJ2-4; CDR3 length: 16; D gene: TRBD1; clone size: many; V gene: TRBV6-2/TRBV6-3; CDR3 protein: CASRAGGSSAKNIKYF; CDR3 DNA: TGTGCCAGCAGGGCAGGGGGAAGTTCGGCCAAAAACATTAAGTACTTC